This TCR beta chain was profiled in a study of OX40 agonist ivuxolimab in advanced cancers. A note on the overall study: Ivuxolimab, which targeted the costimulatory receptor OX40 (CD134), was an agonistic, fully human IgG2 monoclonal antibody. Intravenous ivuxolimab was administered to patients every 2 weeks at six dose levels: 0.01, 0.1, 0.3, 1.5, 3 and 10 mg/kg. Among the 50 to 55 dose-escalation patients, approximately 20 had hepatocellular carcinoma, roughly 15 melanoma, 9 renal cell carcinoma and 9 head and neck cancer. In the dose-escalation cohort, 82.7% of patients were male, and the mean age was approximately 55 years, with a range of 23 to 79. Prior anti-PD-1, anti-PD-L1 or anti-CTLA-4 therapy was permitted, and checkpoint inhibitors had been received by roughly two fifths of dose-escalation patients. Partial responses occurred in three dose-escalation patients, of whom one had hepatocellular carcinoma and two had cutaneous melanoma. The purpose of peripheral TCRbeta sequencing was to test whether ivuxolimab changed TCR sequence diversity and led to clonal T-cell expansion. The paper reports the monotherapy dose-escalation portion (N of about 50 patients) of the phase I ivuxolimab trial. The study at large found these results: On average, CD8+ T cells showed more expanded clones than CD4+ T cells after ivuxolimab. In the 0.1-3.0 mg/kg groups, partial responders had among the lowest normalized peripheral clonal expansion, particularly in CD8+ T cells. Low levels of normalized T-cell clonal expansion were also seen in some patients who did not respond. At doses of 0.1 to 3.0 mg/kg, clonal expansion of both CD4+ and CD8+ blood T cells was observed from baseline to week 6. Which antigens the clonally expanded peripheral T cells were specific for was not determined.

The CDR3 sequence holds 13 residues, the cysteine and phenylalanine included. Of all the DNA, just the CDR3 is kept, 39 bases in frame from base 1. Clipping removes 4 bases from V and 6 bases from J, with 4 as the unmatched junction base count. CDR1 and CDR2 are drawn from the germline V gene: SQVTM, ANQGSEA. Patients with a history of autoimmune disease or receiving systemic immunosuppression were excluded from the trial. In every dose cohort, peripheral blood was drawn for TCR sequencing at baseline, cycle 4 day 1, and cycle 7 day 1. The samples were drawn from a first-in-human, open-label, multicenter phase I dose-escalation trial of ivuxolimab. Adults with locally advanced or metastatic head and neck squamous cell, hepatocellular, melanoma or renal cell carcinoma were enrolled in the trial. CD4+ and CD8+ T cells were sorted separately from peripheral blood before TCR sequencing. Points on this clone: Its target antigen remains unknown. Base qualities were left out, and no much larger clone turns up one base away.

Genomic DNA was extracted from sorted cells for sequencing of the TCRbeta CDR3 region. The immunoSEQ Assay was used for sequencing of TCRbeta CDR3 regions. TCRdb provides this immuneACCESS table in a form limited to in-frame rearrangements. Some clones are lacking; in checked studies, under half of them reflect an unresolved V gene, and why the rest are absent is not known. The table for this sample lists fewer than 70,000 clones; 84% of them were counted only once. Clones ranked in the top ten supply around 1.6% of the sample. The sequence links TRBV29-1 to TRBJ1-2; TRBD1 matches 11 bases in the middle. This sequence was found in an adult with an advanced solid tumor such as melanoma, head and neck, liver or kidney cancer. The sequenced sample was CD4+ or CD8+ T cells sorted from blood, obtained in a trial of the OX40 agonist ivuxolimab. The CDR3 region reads CSVGDRGWDGYTF. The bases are TGCAGCGTTGGGGACAGGGGGTGGGATGGCTACACCTTC.